A selection of T cell receptor beta chains follows, all from one sample in a study of blood T cell repertoires in COVID-19. Generated by immunoSEQ multiplex PCR, the TCRdb table keeps only in-frame clones and is missing some. Of roughly 240,000 clones detected, around 86% appear once; the ten largest clones hold under 2%. The specimen sequenced was peripheral blood. These receptors originate from a woman in her sixties or seventies who had recovered from COVID-19. Each CDR3 is given with its conserved first and last residue. A D gene is named only where the DNA matches it firmly. Clone size is not always given. Where it is, it says once, few, many or a class for expanded clones.

j_gene	abundance	v_gene	d_gene	CDR3aa	CDR3nt
TRBJ2-2	.	TRBV10-3	TRBD1	CAIRGQGSNTGELFF	TGTGCCATCAGAGGACAGGGGTCGAACACCGGGGAGCTGTTTTTT
TRBJ1-2	.	TRBV5-1	TRBD1	CASRATGGYGYTF	TGCGCCAGCAGGGCTACAGGGGGCTATGGCTACACCTTC
TRBJ2-7	.	TRBV9	TRBD2	CASSVGGVAGVNEQYF	TGTGCCAGCAGCGTAGGTGGGGTAGCGGGGGTCAACGAGCAGTACTTC
TRBJ1-6	.	TRBV5-8	.	CASSPPARGNSPLHF	TGTGCCAGCAGCCCCCCCGCCAGGGGAAATTCACCCCTCCACTTT
TRBJ2-7	.	TRBV5-6	.	CASSLQGYEQYF	TGTGCCAGCAGCTTGCAGGGTTACGAGCAGTACTTC
TRBJ1-6	.	TRBV5-1	TRBD1	CASSLDSRGLSNSPLHF	TGCGCCAGCAGCTTGGATTCCAGGGGGCTAAGTAATTCACCCCTCCACTTT
TRBJ1-2	.	TRBV19	.	CASSIAQARGNYGYTF	TGTGCCAGTAGTATAGCACAGGCCCGTGGTAACTATGGCTACACCTTC
TRBJ2-3	.	TRBV5-1	TRBD2	CASSYGRGGTDTQYF	TGCGCCAGCAGCTATGGGCGGGGGGGCACAGATACGCAGTATTTT
TRBJ2-2	.	TRBV3-1/TRBV3-2	TRBD1	CASSAHPGQRTGELFF	TGTGCCAGCAGCGCCCATCCGGGACAGAGAACCGGGGAGCTGTTTTTT
TRBJ2-1	.	TRBV28	.	CASTRAEWNEQFF	TGTGCCAGCACGCGGGCGGAGTGGAATGAGCAGTTCTTC
TRBJ1-2	.	TRBV6-5	TRBD1	CASERDRESYGYTF	TGTGCCAGCGAAAGGGACAGGGAGAGCTATGGCTACACCTTC
TRBJ2-1	once	TRBV28	TRBD1	CASRFTGGNYNEQFF	TGTGCCAGCAGGTTTACAGGGGGCAACTACAATGAGCAGTTCTTC
TRBJ2-7	.	TRBV7-2	TRBD1	CASSLTGGLWPYEQYF	TGTGCCAGCAGCCTTACAGGGGGGCTTTGGCCCTACGAGCAGTACTTC
TRBJ2-1	.	TRBV7-6	TRBD1	CASSHRGEEQFF	TGTGCCAGCAGCCACAGGGGGGAGGAGCAGTTCTTC
TRBJ1-5	.	TRBV19	.	CASSIAGIGQPQHF	TGTGCCAGTAGTATTGCGGGGATCGGTCAGCCCCAGCATTTT
TRBJ2-7	once	TRBV5-6	.	CASSPNLRQTAHEQYF	TGTGCCAGCAGCCCCAACCTTAGACAGACGGCCCACGAGCAGTACTTC